The sequence of this T cell receptor beta chain was determined in a study of cytomegalovirus exposure and HLA in healthy donors. This clone has just one count. Its target is not known. The PCR made use of 60 Vbeta and 13 Jbeta primers. The table came from immunoSEQ multiplex PCR; TCRdb's copy has only in-frame clones and leaves some out. This table has under 150,000 clones, roughly 79% appearing once. General study points: In vitro checks showed that a few CMV-associated chains really do target CMV antigens.

Trimming removed 2 bases from V and 3 bases from J; junction bases left unmatched: 4. The CDR3 totals 15 residues. From germline, CDR1 is SGHNT and CDR2 YYREEE (reference sequence). This clonotype originated in a woman between 18 and 29 years old in good health and CMV-seronegative. The chain is built from TRBV5-4 and TRBJ2-7, with TRBD2 matching over 11 bases. Sequenced input: PBMCs. Written as DNA, the CDR3 is TGTGCCAGCAGCTTACCGGGACTAGCGGACTACGAGCAGTACTTC. Translated: CASSLPGLADYEQYF.